What follows are 2 T cell receptor beta chains derived from one specimen sequenced in a study of blood T cell repertoires in COVID-19. Here immunoSEQ multiplex PCR was the method, and the copy in TCRdb shows in-frame clones only, minus some. The repertoire holds a few hundred thousand clones, with roughly four fifths as singletons. Material for sequencing was PBMCs or T cells enriched from blood (not recorded which). All receptors derive from a woman between 50 and 59 years old who had recovered from COVID-19.

This clone appeared once. The genes are TRBV9 and TRBJ2-7, with 13 bases lining up with TRBD2. This CDR3 has 17 residues. Germline V gene lookup returns CDR1 SGDLS and CDR2 YYNGEE. Trimming at V came to 4 bases and at J to 6 bases, leaving 13 bases not matched to a gene. The CDR3 bases are TGTGCCAGCAGCCCCCAACCCACGGGACTAGCGGGACCCGAGCAGTACTTC. Translated, it gives CASSPQPTGLAGPEQYF.

This chain connects TRBV5-1 to TRBJ2-1; possible D gene TRBD2, 6 bases. Trimming took off 2 bases at V and 3 bases at J, with 12 bases between the two ends. CDR3 length: 15 amino acids. Germline V gene lookup returns CDR1 SGHRS and CDR2 YFSETQ. CDR3: CASSFGTQHYNEQFF. The CDR3 DNA sequence: TGCGCCAGCAGCTTCGGGACTCAACACTACAATGAGCAGTTCTTC.